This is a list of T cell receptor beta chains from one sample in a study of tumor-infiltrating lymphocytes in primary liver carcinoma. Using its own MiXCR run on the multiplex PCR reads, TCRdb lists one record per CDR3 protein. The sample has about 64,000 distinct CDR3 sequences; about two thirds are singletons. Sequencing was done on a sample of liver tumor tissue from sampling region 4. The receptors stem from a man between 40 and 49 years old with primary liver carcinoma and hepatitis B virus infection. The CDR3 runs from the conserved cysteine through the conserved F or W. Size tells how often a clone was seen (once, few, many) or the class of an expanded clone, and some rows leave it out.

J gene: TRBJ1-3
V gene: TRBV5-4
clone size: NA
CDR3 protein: CASNLAPNRSSGNTIYF

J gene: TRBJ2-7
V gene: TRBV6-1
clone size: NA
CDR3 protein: CASSQGQGRSHEQYF

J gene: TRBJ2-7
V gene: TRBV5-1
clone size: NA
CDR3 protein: CASSLDTGWLAYERYF

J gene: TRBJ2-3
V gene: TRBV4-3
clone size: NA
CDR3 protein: CASSLPGLSNTQYF

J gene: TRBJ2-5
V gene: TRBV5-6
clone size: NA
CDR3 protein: CASSMVAGGRETQYF

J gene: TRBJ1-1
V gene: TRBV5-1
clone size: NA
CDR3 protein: CASSLAPQGGSAEDFF

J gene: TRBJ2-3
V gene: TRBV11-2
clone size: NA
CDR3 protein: CTSSTAGPQGTQYF

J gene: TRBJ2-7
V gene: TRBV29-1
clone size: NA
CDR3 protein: CSVVAGVPGYEQYF

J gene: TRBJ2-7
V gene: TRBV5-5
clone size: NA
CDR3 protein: CASSWYRAYSYEQCF

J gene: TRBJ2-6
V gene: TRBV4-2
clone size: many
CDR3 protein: CASSQETRALTGANVLTF

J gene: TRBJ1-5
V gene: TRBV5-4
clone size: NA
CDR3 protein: CASSRDGNSNQHHHF

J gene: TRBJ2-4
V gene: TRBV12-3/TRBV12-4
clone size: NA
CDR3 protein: CTGSLWGGADITKNIQYF

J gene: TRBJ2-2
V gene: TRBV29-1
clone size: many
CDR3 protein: CSVEGQGSGELFF

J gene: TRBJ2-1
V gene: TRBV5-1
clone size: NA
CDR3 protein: CASSYTGLQWNELLF

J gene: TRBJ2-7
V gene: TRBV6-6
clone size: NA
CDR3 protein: CPSSCDDEQYF

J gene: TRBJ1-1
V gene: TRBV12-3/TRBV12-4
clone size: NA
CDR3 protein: CASSNGAGTEAFF

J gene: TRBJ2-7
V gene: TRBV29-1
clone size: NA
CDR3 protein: CSAWTGPSYERYF

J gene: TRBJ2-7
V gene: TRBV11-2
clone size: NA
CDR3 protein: CASSLEMAQKPYEQHF

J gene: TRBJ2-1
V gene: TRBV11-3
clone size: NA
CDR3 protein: CASSHGTSGREQFF

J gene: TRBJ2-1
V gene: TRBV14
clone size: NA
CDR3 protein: CPSSAVAGLVNNEQFF

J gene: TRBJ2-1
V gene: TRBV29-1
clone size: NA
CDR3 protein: CSVTGGYNEQFF

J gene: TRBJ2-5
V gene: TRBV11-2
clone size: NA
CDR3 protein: CARGLGALEGQETQYF

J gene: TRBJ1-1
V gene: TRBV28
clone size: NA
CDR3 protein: CVSSITGYEAFF

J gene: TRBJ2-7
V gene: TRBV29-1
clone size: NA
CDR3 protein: CSILGRFDEPHSYEQYF

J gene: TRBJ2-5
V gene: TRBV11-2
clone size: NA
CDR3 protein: CASSLDGPRRTKYF

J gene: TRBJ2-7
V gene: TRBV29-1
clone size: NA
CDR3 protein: CSADWGNQEQYF

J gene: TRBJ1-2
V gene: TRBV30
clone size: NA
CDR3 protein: CAWSVGWRGSDGYTF

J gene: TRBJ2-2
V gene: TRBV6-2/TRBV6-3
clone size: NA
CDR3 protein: CASSLTRGQNTGEPFF

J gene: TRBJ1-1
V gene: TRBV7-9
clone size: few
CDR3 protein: CASSLQNTEAFF

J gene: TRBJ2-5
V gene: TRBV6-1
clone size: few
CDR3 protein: CASSDGRDQETQYF

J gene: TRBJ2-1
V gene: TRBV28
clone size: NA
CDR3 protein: CASSLGTRGYEQFF

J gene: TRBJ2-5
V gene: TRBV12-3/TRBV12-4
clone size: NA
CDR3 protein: CATVEVVGGLETQYF

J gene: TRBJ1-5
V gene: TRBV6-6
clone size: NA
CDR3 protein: CASLGGGGNQPQHF

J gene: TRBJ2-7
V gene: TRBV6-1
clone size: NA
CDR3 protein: CARSEPAGGSYKQYF

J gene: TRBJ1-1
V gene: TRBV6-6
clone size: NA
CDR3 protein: CASRTGGADEVFF

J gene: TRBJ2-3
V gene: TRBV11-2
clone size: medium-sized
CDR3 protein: CASSLGITSGTSTDTQYF

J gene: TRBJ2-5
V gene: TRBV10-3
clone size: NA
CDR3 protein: CAIRDGAIGQETQYF

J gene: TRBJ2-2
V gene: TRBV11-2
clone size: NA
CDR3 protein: CASSFEGSNTGELFF

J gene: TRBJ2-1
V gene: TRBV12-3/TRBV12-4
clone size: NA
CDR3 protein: CASSFGRENEQFF

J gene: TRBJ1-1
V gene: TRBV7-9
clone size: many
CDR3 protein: CASSLTGDTEAFF

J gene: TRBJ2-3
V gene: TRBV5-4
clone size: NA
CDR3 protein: CSSGSGLAGEVDTQYF

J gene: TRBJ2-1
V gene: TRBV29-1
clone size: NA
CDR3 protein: CSVRLGGNEQFF

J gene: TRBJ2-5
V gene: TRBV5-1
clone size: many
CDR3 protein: CASSSLPVSSGQETQYF

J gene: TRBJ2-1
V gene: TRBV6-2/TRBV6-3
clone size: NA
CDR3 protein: CASPATSGRNNEQFF

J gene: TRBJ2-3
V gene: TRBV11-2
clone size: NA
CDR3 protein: CAGSPSRVHRYAAF

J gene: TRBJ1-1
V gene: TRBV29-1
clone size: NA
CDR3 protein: CSVDSAGCYTVAFF

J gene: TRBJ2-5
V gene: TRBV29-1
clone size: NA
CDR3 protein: CIVTGNQDTQYF

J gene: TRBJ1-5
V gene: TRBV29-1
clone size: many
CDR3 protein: CSVQAGPAGGNQPQHF

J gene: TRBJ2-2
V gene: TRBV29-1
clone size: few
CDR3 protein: CRGTQGSGELFF

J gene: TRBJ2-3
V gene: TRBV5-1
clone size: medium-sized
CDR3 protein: CASSLGVHTDTQYF

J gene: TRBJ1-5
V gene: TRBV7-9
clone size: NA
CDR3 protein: CGSSPDIDRGNQPQHF